These 16 T cell receptor beta chains came from one sample sequenced in a study of blood T cell repertoires in COVID-19. TCRdb keeps only in-frame clones here, not all; method: immunoSEQ multiplex PCR. The table shows 110,000 or so clones, with 85% to 90% occurring only once. The source material was peripheral blood. The source of these receptors is a woman aged 45-65 years with acute or convalescent COVID-19.

V and J are TRBV19 and TRBJ1-5; D is unresolved. Germline V gives CDR1 LNHDA, CDR2 SQIVND (reference sequence). V was shortened by 4 bases and J by 4 bases, with 14 bases between the two germline ends. The CDR3 is 15 residues long. CDR3 amino acids: CASSRPTVPNQPQHF. As DNA, the CDR3 is TGTGCCAGTAGTAGGCCCACCGTGCCTAATCAGCCCCAGCATTTT.

This sequence joins TRBV3-1 (or the pseudogene TRBV3-2) and TRBJ2-1, with TRBD1 matching 8 bases. The CDR3 has 15 residues. The junction had 6 bases not matched to a gene; V was cut back by 4 bases and J by 4 bases. CDR1 LGHDT and CDR2 YNNKEL come from the germline V gene (reference sequence). The CDR3 loop reads CASSRRTGYYNEQFF. CDR3 DNA sequence: TGTGCCAGCAGCCGAAGGACAGGGTATTACAATGAGCAGTTCTTC.

V and J are TRBV24-1 and TRBJ2-2; a possible D gene is TRBD2 (5 bases). There are 15 residues in the CDR3. Trimming shortened V by 6 bases and J by 6 bases, and 16 bases separated the two germline ends. Germline loops: CDR1 KGHDR, CDR2 SFDVKD. The CDR3 reads CATSSSEGWAGELFF. The CDR3 nucleotides are TGTGCCACCAGTTCCTCCGAGGGCTGGGCCGGGGAGCTGTTTTTT.

A few counts support this clone. CDR3 sequence: CASSRKLDRRIGPSGLYNEQFF. The DNA for the CDR3 is TGCGCCAGCAGCCGAAAACTTGACAGACGGATTGGCCCAAGCGGGTTATACAATGAGCAGTTCTTC. The rearrangement links TRBV10-2 to TRBJ2-1; possible D gene TRBD2, 6 bases. The length of the CDR3 is 22 residues. CDR1 is WSHSY and CDR2 is SAAADI in the germline V gene. The V end was cut by 6 bases, the J end by 4 bases, with 37 bases between.

The CDR3 here is CASSEETGASGEQYF. DNA of the CDR3: TGCGCCAGCAGTGAAGAGACAGGGGCGAGTGGCGAGCAGTACTTC. The gene calls are TRBV10-1 and TRBJ2-7, with 8 positions matching TRBD1. CDR1 is WNHNN and CDR2 is SYGVQD in the germline V gene (reference sequence). V was clipped by 3 bases and J by 6 bases; unmatched bases: 10. CDR3 size: 15 residues.

The chain has TRBV10-3 and TRBJ1-2; D gene unclear. The CDR3 is 13 amino acids. The V gene lost 9 bases and the J gene lost 0 bases, with 11 bases spanning the gap. CDR1 ENHRY and CDR2 SYGVKD come from the germline V gene. CDR3 nucleotides: TGTGCCATTAAAAGTGACTCTAACTATGGCTACACCTTC. Protein: CAIKSDSNYGYTF.

This rearrangement joins TRBV11-2 to TRBJ1-2, with 10 bases that match TRBD1. Germline V gene sequence: CDR1 SGHAT, CDR2 FQNNGV. The CDR3 is made up of 16 amino acids. The ends lost 4 bases at V and 8 bases at J; junction bases unmatched: 13. CDR3 DNA sequence: TGTGCCAGCAGCTCCTTAAAGGTGACAGGGGGCGAAGGCTACACCTTC. This gives the protein CASSSLKVTGGEGYTF. Complete variable domain (other parts from reference TRBV11-2 and TRBJ1-2): EAGVAQSPRYKIIEKRQSVAFWCNPISGHATLYWYQQILGQGPKLLIQFQNNGVVDDSQLPKDRFSAERLKGVDSTLKIQPAKLEDSAVYLCASSSLKVTGGEGYTFGSGTRLTVV.

The chain combines TRBV18 with TRBJ1-1; tentatively, D is TRBD1 (5 bases). V dropped 3 bases and J dropped 2 bases, with 13 bases sitting between them. The V gene's germline CDR1 is KGHSH and CDR2 LQKENI. This CDR3 is built from 15 residues. Here the CDR3 DNA reads TGTGCCAGCTCACCCCCGGGGGGTCTAAACACTGAAGCTTTCTTT. Its protein product is CASSPPGGLNTEAFF.

In this sample, this clone turned up a few times. The J gene is TRBJ1-3, the V gene TRBV12-5; D ambiguous. The CDR3 totals 14 residues. Germline CDR1 is LGHNT and CDR2 is FRNRAP. Trimming left V 2 bases short and J 0 bases short, with 5 bases between. CDR3 sequence reads: CASGLSGSGNTIYF. CDR3 nucleotides: TGTGCTAGTGGTTTGTCCGGCTCTGGAAACACCATATATTTT.

The chain couples TRBV7-2 to TRBJ2-7; 8 bases align to TRBD1. Trimming removed 5 bases from V and 2 bases from J; junction bases left unmatched: 11. The CDR3 totals 16 residues. Germline values: CDR1 SGHTA, CDR2 FQGNSA. This CDR3 is CASSLRQGQEPYEQYF. CDR3 nucleotides: TGTGCCAGCAGCCTCCGACAGGGGCAGGAGCCCTACGAGCAGTACTTC.

In this sample, this clone turned up once. The J gene is TRBJ1-2, the V gene TRBV5-1; 7 positions agree with TRBD1. There are 12 residues in the CDR3. Losses at the gene ends were 4 bases for V and 4 bases for J; bases not matched to a gene: 1. Germline values: CDR1 SGHRS, CDR2 YFSETQ. The CDR3 DNA reads TGCGCCAGCAGCGGGACAGCCTATGGCTACACCTTC. Translated: CASSGTAYGYTF.

The rearrangement joins TRBV24-1 to TRBJ1-2; D is ambiguous. Per germline, CDR1 KGHDR and CDR2 SFDVKD. The CDR3 extends over 14 amino acids. The V end was cut by 3 bases, the J end by 1 base, with 8 bases between. Here the CDR3 reads CATSDQQDNYGYTF. The CDR3, as DNA: TGTGCCACCAGTGATCAACAAGATAACTATGGCTACACCTTC.

V usage is TRBV18 and J usage is TRBJ1-2; TRBD1 matches 10 bases. Germline assignment: CDR1 KGHSH and CDR2 LQKENI. The ends lost 2 bases at V and 6 bases at J; junction bases unmatched: 6. This CDR3 has 15 residues. This chain's CDR3 is CASSPLGQGSDGYTF. The CDR3 DNA is TGTGCCAGCTCACCATTGGGACAGGGGAGCGATGGCTACACCTTC.

V gene TRBV3-1 (or the pseudogene TRBV3-2) combines with J gene TRBJ2-6, with 9 bases fitting TRBD1. Germline V CDR1 and CDR2: LGHDT, YNNKEL (reference sequence). Trimming at V came to 4 bases and at J to 3 bases, leaving 13 bases not matched to a gene. CDR3 size: 19 residues. CDR3 in amino acids: CASSLPIDRGKSGANVLTF. DNA for the CDR3: TGTGCCAGCAGCCTCCCGATAGACAGGGGGAAAAGTGGGGCCAACGTCCTGACTTTC.

This rearrangement joins TRBV2 to TRBJ2-5, with D perhaps matching TRBD2 (5 bases). Trimming left V 9 bases short and J 5 bases short, with 16 bases between. This CDR3 is built from 13 residues. Per germline, CDR1 SNHLY and CDR2 FYNNEI. This CDR3 reads CASGVGEVETQYF. The CDR3 DNA is TGTGCCAGTGGTGTGGGAGAGGTGGAGACCCAGTACTTC.

V gene TRBV4-2 combines with J gene TRBJ1-4; no definite D call. With 0 bases removed from V and 4 bases from J, the gap between germline ends came to 9 bases. Per the germline V gene, CDR1 is LGHNA and CDR2 is YNFKEQ. CDR3 size: 15 residues. The chain's CDR3 is CASSQDRRYNEKLFF. In DNA, the CDR3 is TGTGCCAGCAGCCAAGATCGCAGATATAATGAAAAACTGTTTTTT.